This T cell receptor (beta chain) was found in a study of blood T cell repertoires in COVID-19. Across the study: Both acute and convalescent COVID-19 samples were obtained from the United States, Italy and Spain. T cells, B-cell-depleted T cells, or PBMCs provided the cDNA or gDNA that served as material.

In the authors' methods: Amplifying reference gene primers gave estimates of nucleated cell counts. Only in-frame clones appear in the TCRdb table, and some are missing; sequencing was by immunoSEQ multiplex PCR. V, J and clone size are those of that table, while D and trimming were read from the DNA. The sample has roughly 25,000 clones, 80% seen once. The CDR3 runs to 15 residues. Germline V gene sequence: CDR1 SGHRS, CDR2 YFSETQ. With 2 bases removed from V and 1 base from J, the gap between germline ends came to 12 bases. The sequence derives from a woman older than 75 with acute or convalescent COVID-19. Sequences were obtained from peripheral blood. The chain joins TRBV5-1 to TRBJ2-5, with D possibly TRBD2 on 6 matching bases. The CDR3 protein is CASSFAGSSQETQYF. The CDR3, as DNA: TGCGCCAGCAGCTTTGCCGGGAGCAGCCAAGAGACCCAGTACTTC.